These 8 T cell receptor delta chains share one sample of origin, sequenced in a study of gamma-delta T cells after stem cell transplantation. TCRdb re-processed the RT-PCR reads using CATT. The profile covers fewer than 13,000 delta-chain clones, with 1% to 1.5% appearing a single time and 10% to 13% taken by the ten largest. The specimen was gamma-delta T cells. The receptors come from a human donor. It is not recorded whose cells these are; they may come from a transplant donor.

With regard to this clone: Possible read error: a much larger clone is one base away. Other DNA sequences in this specimen translate into the identical CDR3. The V call is TRDV2, the J call TRDJ1; D perhaps matches TRDD3 (5 bases). The ends were cut back, 1 base at V and 0 bases at J, with 11 bases in the middle. The CDR3 length is 15 residues. Germline CDR1 and CDR2: GEAIGNYY and EKD. CDR3: CACDTVGSYTDKLIF. The CDR3 DNA sequence: TGTGCCTGTGACACTGTGGGATCTTACACCGATAAACTCATCTTT.

This clone has just a few counts. TCRdb lists the protein of a much larger clone for this DNA, which differs at residue 5, so this is likely a read error; the protein given here is translated from the DNA itself. The V and J genes are TRDV2 and TRDJ1; the match to TRDD3 covers 9 bases. Germline V lookup: CDR1 GEAIGNYY, CDR2 EKD. There are 18 residues in the CDR3. Unmatched junction bases numbered 13, after V lost 3 bases and J lost 0 bases. The CDR3 nucleotides are TGTGCCTGTGACGCCCTTCGTACTGGGGGAACAAACACCGATAAACTCATCTTT. This gives the protein CACDALRTGGTNTDKLIF.

This clone was observed a few times. This DNA's translation differs at residue 15 from TCRdb's protein, which comes from a much larger clone; a read error is likely, and the protein shown is translated from the DNA. The J gene is TRDJ1, the V gene TRDV2; maybe TRDD3 (7 bases). The CDR3 runs to 17 residues. Germline CDR1 GEAIGNYY, CDR2 EKD. CDR3: CACDVLRSGGYTDKHIF. The CDR3, as DNA: TGTGCCTGTGACGTCCTACGCTCTGGGGGGTACACCGATAAACACATCTTT.

Remarks on this clone: This DNA translates differently at residue 4 from the TCRdb protein, which is that of a much larger clone; a read error is likely, and the protein shown is the DNA's own translation. The chain uses TRDV2 and TRDJ1; 9 bases are a match to TRDD3. CDR1 is GEAIGNYY and CDR2 is EKD in the germline V gene. CDR3 length: 17 amino acids. V trimming: 5 bases; J trimming: 4 bases; junction bases outside the gene matches: 16. CDR3 in amino acids: CACGDLSLGEGDDKLIF. The CDR3 nucleotides are TGTGCCTGTGGCGACCTTTCACTGGGGGAAGGGGACGATAAACTCATCTTT.

This clone was seen a handful of times. Only one base separates this from a far larger clonotype, so it likely reflects a read error. This specimen includes other DNA sequences encoding the same CDR3. The chain joins TRDV2 to TRDJ1; TRDD3 agrees at 11 bases. This CDR3 is built from 16 residues. CDR1 GEAIGNYY and CDR2 EKD come from the germline V gene. The ends lost 2 bases at V and 1 base at J; junction bases unmatched: 5. The CDR3 loop reads CACDKLGDTSTDKLIF. The DNA of the CDR3 is TGTGCCTGTGACAAGCTGGGGGATACTAGCACCGATAAACTCATCTTT.

This clone has more than one count but fewer than ten. This may be a read error, as it is one base from a much larger clone. The sample carries other DNA sequences with the same CDR3. The genes are TRDV2 and TRDJ1; no clear D gene. The CDR3 has 19 residues. CDR1 is GEAIGNYY and CDR2 is EKD in the germline V gene. The CDR3 DNA sequence: TGCGCCTGTGACACAATCGCTACCGTGGTTACGCAAGGGGCCGATAAACTCATCTTT. Translated, it gives CACDTIATVVTQGADKLIF.

This clone appeared a few times. The mismatch at residue 9 between this DNA's translation and the TCRdb protein of a much larger clone likely reflects a read error; the protein shown is translated from the DNA. This rearrangement joins TRDV2 to TRDJ2; 8 bases line up with TRDD3. CDR3 length: 17 amino acids. V was clipped by 3 bases and J by 4 bases; unmatched bases: 12. Germline V gene data show CDR1 as GEAIGNYY and CDR2 as EKD. The CDR3 spells CACDPVLGGTKTAQLFF. DNA for the CDR3: TGTGCCTGTGACCCCGTACTGGGGGGTACAAAGACAGCACAACTCTTCTTT.

This clone was picked up a small number of times. A read error likely explains why the TCRdb protein, taken from a much larger clone, differs from this DNA's translation at residue 7; the protein shown is translated from the DNA. The genes are TRDV2 and TRDJ1; weak D call: TRDD3 (6 bases). Germline CDR1 is GEAIGNYY and CDR2 is EKD. The V end was cut by 3 bases, the J end by 4 bases, with 20 bases between. CDR3 size: 16 residues. The CDR3, as DNA: TGTGCCTGTGACCCGTTAGTGGGGGGCGCCATCGATAAACTCATCTTT. It is translated as CACDPLVGGAIDKLIF.